This T cell receptor beta chain was sequenced during a study of blood T cells in healthy people across ages. Study results and caveats: Whereas aged donors had fewer naive CD4+ cells, long-lived donors had more of them and higher diversity. Leaving the PBMCs unsorted stopped any conclusive comparison of naive versus antigen-experienced cells. Naive T cell percentage by flow cytometry tracked strongly with beta diversity.

It was with a sample-barcoded 5' primer and a J-beta primer mix that a second PCR of roughly 7 to 12 cycles was run. A minimum of 2.5 million CDR3-containing paired-end reads was obtained for each sample. TCRdb independently ran MiXCR on the 5' RACE reads; one entry per CDR3 protein. Here the sample spans 800,000 to 950,000 distinct CDR3 sequences, around 46% being singletons. This CDR3 comprises 14 residues. V was clipped by 1 base and J by 5 bases, with 12 bases between them. Germline V gene data show CDR1 as SEHNR and CDR2 as FQNEAQ (reference sequence). As regards this clonotype: The antigen is not known.

This TCR was recovered from a man aged 30-40 years in good health. The chain recombines TRBV7-9 with TRBJ2-7; perhaps TRBD1 as D (6 bases). Material: blood. The CDR3 bases are TGTGCCAGCAGCTTAGAACAGGGAGTCCACGAGCAGTACTTC. Translation: CASSLEQGVHEQYF. The whole variable domain, filled in from reference TRBV7-9 and TRBJ2-7, reads DTGVSQNPRHKITKRGQNVTFRCDPISEHNRLYWYRQTLGQGPEFLTYFQNEAQLEKSRLLSDRFSAERPKGSFSTLEIQRTEQGDSAMYLCASSLEQGVHEQYFGPGTRLTVT.